Below, 32 T cell receptor beta chains from the same sample are listed, as sequenced in a study of T-cell memory formation after mild COVID-19. Each CDR3 protein is one row after TCRdb ran MiXCR on the 5' RACE reads. The sample has hundreds of thousands of distinct CDR3 sequences, roughly 15% seen once. Sequences were obtained from PBMCs or a T cell subset sorted from them (not recorded which). The receptor set was obtained from a man in his late teens or twenties who had mild COVID-19 (a few samples of this study predate the infection). Cell type and time point are not known.

The CDR3 protein is CSARGQRKETQYF. For the CDR3, the DNA is TGCAGTGCAAGGGGACAGCGCAAAGAGACCCAGTACTTC. The rearrangement uses TRBV20-1 and TRBJ2-5; TRBD1 aligns across 7 bases. J gave up 3 bases and V 6 bases, and 7 bases lay outside the gene matches. CDR3 length: 13 amino acids. Germline V CDR1 and CDR2: DFQATT, SNEGSKA (reference sequence).

In this sample, this clonotype turned up a few times. V usage is TRBV29-1 and J usage is TRBJ2-3; D ambiguous. CDR3 size: 14 residues. V was clipped by 4 bases and J by 2 bases, with 13 bases between them. Germline CDR1 and CDR2: SQVTM and ANQGSEA. CDR3 in amino acids: CSVGELLFTDTQYF. The CDR3 DNA sequence: TGCAGCGTTGGTGAGCTGCTATTCACAGATACGCAGTATTTT.

This clonotype has a handful of counts. CDR3 nucleotide sequence: TGTGCCAGCAGTCGGGACAGGGCTTATGGCTACACCTTC. Translating it yields CASSRDRAYGYTF. The chain recombines TRBV7-8 with TRBJ1-2; 9 positions agree with TRBD1. Losses at the gene ends were 6 bases for V and 5 bases for J; bases not matched to a gene: 4. Germline V gives CDR1 SGHVS, CDR2 FQNEAQ. The CDR3 contains 13 residues.

In this sample, this clonotype turned up a few times. V gene TRBV9 combines with J gene TRBJ1-1, with D possibly matching TRBD1 (5 bases). The CDR3 loop spans 13 amino acids. The V end was cut by 3 bases, the J end by 4 bases, with 10 bases between. The germline gives CDR1 SGDLS, CDR2 YYNGEE. The CDR3 region is CASSATDFTEAFF. CDR3 DNA: TGTGCCAGCAGCGCGACAGACTTCACTGAAGCTTTCTTT.

This clonotype was picked up a small number of times. This chain joins TRBV5-1 and TRBJ2-3; either TRBD1 or TRBD2 may supply D (5 bases each). With 3 bases removed from V and 2 bases from J, the gap between germline ends came to 16 bases. This CDR3 has 16 residues. CDR1 and CDR2 from the germline V gene are SGHRS and YFSETQ. The DNA for the CDR3 is TGCGCCAGCAGCTCCCTGCCGGGGACGCCCACAGATACGCAGTATTTT. Translated: CASSSLPGTPTDTQYF. Variable domain in full (rest from reference TRBV5-1 and TRBJ2-3): KAGVTQTPRYLIKTRGQQVTLSCSPISGHRSVSWYQQTPGQGLQFLFEYFSETQRNKGNFPGRFSGRQFSNSRSEMNVSTLELGDSALYLCASSSLPGTPTDTQYFGPGTRLTVL.

A few counts support this clonotype. The chain combines TRBV11-2 with TRBJ2-3, with a weak D call TRBD2 (5 bases). V was clipped by 2 bases and J by 5 bases, with 14 bases between them. The CDR3 consists of 15 residues. In germline, CDR1 is SGHAT, CDR2 FQNNGV. CDR3: CASSLQTGVGDTQYF. CDR3 nucleotides: TGTGCCAGCAGCTTACAGACCGGGGTCGGAGATACGCAGTATTTT.

The chain joins TRBV5-1 to TRBJ2-1; TRBD2 agrees at 10 bases. The length of the CDR3 is 15 residues. The trim removed 2 bases at V and 5 bases at J, leaving 4 bases unmatched. Germline CDR1 reads SGHRS; CDR2 reads YFSETQ. CDR3 nucleotide sequence: TGCGCCAGCAGCTTAATAGCGGGGGGTCACAATGAGCAGTTCTTC. This translates into CASSLIAGGHNEQFF.

V and J are TRBV27 and TRBJ2-2; tentatively, D is TRBD1 (6 bases). The CDR3 sequence is 16 residues long. The germline V gene has CDR1 MNHEY and CDR2 SMNVEV (reference sequence). The V and J ends lost 4 bases and 5 bases respectively, with 17 bases between them. The CDR3 DNA reads as TGTGCCAGCAGTTCCTCACAGGGACGGAGGACCGGGGAGCTGTTTTTT. Translating it yields CASSSSQGRRTGELFF.

This clonotype was detected only a few times. The chain recombines TRBV7-2 with TRBJ1-3, with D possibly matching TRBD1 (5 bases). The CDR3 consists of 12 residues. Germline CDR1 is SGHTA and CDR2 is FQGNSA. V gave up 5 bases and J gave up 8 bases, with 10 bases separating them. DNA for the CDR3: TGTGCCAGCAGCCCGCGGGGGTACACCATATATTTT. Amino acid sequence: CASSPRGYTIYF.

This clonotype was counted at least ten times. The chain links TRBV12-3 or TRBV12-4 to TRBJ2-5; TRBD2 agrees at 7 bases. With V trimmed by 7 bases and J by 2 bases, 13 bases remained unmatched. CDR3 length equals 16 residues. This CDR3 is CASTERDGRSQETQYF. CDR3 bases: TGTGCCAGCACCGAGCGGGACGGGAGATCTCAAGAGACCCAGTACTTC.

In this sample, this clonotype turned up a few times. The rearrangement uses TRBV10-3 and TRBJ2-2; possibly TRBD1 or TRBD2 for D (5 bases each). The germline V and J ends were trimmed by 2 bases and 1 base, with 17 bases remaining between them. Germline CDR1 reads ENHRY; CDR2 reads SYGVKD. This CDR3 comprises 18 residues. CDR3 bases: TGTGCCATCAGTGAGAACGTTGGTGGGGGAAGGAACACCGGGGAGCTGTTTTTT. Translated: CAISENVGGGRNTGELFF.

The chain links TRBV12-3 or TRBV12-4 to TRBJ2-3, with TRBD1 matching over 10 bases. Germline trimming cut 7 bases from V and 2 bases from J; bases unmatched to any gene: 6. The CDR3 totals 15 residues. CDR3 residues: CASTPTGGLTDTQYF. Here the CDR3 DNA reads TGTGCCAGCACCCCGACAGGGGGCCTCACAGATACGCAGTATTTT.

The table lists this clonotype with a few counts. This rearrangement joins TRBV4-1 to TRBJ2-4; tentative D call: TRBD2 (6 bases). CDR1 and CDR2 from the germline V gene are MGHRA and YSYEKL. The CDR3 loop spans 16 amino acids. The V end was cut by 4 bases, the J end by 2 bases, with 15 bases between. CDR3 DNA: TGCGCCAGCAGCCCCGGGGGACCCGTACCCAAAAACATTCAGTACTTC. It specifies CASSPGGPVPKNIQYF.

This chain joins TRBV12-3 or TRBV12-4 and TRBJ2-7; 9 nucleotides agree with TRBD1. This CDR3 contains 15 residues. Germline trimming cut 6 bases from V and 0 bases from J; bases unmatched to any gene: 6. The CDR3 DNA is TGTGCCAGCAGGGAGGACAGGGGAGGCTCCTACGAGCAGTACTTC. This gives the protein CASREDRGGSYEQYF.

This clonotype was seen a few times. This chain uses TRBV5-1 with TRBJ2-6; possibly TRBD1 for D (5 bases). CDR3 size: 15 residues. Trimming took off 4 bases at V and 0 bases at J, with 8 bases between the two ends. In germline, CDR1 is SGHRS, CDR2 YFSETQ. This CDR3 reads CASSADTSGANVLTF. In DNA, the CDR3 is TGCGCCAGCAGCGCGGACACCTCTGGGGCCAACGTCCTGACTTTC.

The chain employs TRBV7-2 and TRBJ1-2; 7 nucleotides line up with TRBD1. The trim removed 0 bases at V and 2 bases at J, leaving 9 bases unmatched. CDR1 SGHTA and CDR2 FQGNSA come from the germline V gene. The CDR3 is 17 amino acids. CDR3 in DNA: TGTGCCAGCAGCTTAGCAACAGGGGACCGCAGAAACTATGGCTACACCTTC. This gives the protein CASSLATGDRRNYGYTF.

The chain joins TRBV5-1 to TRBJ1-3, with a possible D match to TRBD1 (5 bases). The CDR3 covers 15 residues. Per germline, CDR1 SGHRS and CDR2 YFSETQ. The germline V and J ends were trimmed by 3 bases and 8 bases, with 18 bases remaining between them. In DNA, the CDR3 is TGCGCCAGCAGCTCTTCAGGGACCCACTTGGACACCATATATTTT. It specifies CASSSSGTHLDTIYF.

This clonotype was observed a handful of times. This chain joins TRBV4-3 and TRBJ1-1; D unclear. The V gene lost 4 bases and the J gene lost 3 bases, with 15 bases spanning the gap. In germline, CDR1 is LGHNA, CDR2 YSLEER. The CDR3 extends over 15 amino acids. This chain's CDR3 is CASSRREGADTEAFF. In nucleotides, the CDR3 is TGCGCCAGCAGCCGCCGGGAGGGCGCTGACACTGAAGCTTTCTTT.

This clonotype was picked up a small number of times. The V gene is TRBV29-1, the J gene TRBJ1-1; D not resolved. V dropped 3 bases and J dropped 0 bases, with 8 bases sitting between them. Germline assignment: CDR1 SQVTM and CDR2 ANQGSEA. This CDR3 has 13 amino acids. The CDR3 bases are TGCAGCGTTGATCGCAGGCTGAACACTGAAGCTTTCTTT. This translates into CSVDRRLNTEAFF.

In this sample, this clonotype turned up a few times. This sequence joins TRBV2 and TRBJ2-1, with 8 bases matching TRBD1. Germline V CDR1 and CDR2: SNHLY, FYNNEI. The length of the CDR3 is 14 residues. Trimming took 5 bases from V and 7 from J; bases not matched to a gene: 7. The CDR3 DNA reads TGTGCCAGCAGTTCCCGGACAGGGACGAATGAGCAGTTCTTC. As protein: CASSSRTGTNEQFF.

This clonotype was found a few times. The CDR3 is CASSKGDLWGNQPQHF. The CDR3 coding sequence is TGCGCCAGCAGCAAGGGGGATCTTTGGGGGAATCAGCCCCAGCATTTT. This chain links TRBV5-1 with TRBJ1-5; a weak D match, TRBD1 (6 bases). Germline-derived CDR1 and CDR2 are SGHRS and YFSETQ. The CDR3 spans 16 residues. The V end lost 4 bases, the J end lost 4 bases, and 18 bases lay between the germline ends.

The V gene is TRBV10-3, the J gene TRBJ1-1, with D maybe TRBD1 (5 bases). Trimming stripped 10 bases from V and 10 bases from J, with 22 bases between. In germline, CDR1 is ENHRY, CDR2 SYGVKD. The CDR3 runs 13 residues. The CDR3 nucleotides read TGTGCCAGCCGGGGGGTTTCTAGAATTGCAGCTTTCTTT. As protein: CASRGVSRIAAFF.

The rearrangement uses TRBV5-5 and TRBJ1-1; maybe TRBD1 (5 bases). The CDR3 extends over 15 amino acids. Trimming shortened V by 4 bases and J by 0 bases, and 13 bases separated the two germline ends. Germline lookup yields CDR1 SGHKS and CDR2 YYEKEE (reference sequence). The CDR3 DNA is TGTGCCAGCAGCGGGGTAGGGGCCCTGAACACTGAAGCTTTCTTT. Protein: CASSGVGALNTEAFF.

This clonotype has a handful of counts. The rearrangement uses TRBV9 and TRBJ2-3; 8 bases match TRBD2. Unmatched junction bases numbered 5, after V lost 4 bases and J lost 1 base. From germline, CDR1 is SGDLS and CDR2 YYNGEE. This CDR3 is built from 15 residues. The CDR3 bases are TGTGCCAGCAGCCGTAGCGGGGCAGGCACAGATACGCAGTATTTT. Its protein product is CASSRSGAGTDTQYF.

J is TRBJ1-5 and V is TRBV24-1; D is unclear. CDR3 length: 13 residues. V lost 2 bases and J 5 bases, leaving 6 bases between the germline ends. Per the germline V gene, CDR1 is KGHDR and CDR2 is SFDVKD. The CDR3 region has the DNA TGTGCCACCAGTGATTCGAGGGATCAGCCCCAGCATTTT. Protein sequence: CATSDSRDQPQHF.

This clonotype was seen many times. The gene calls are TRBV29-1 and TRBJ2-5; D might be TRBD1 (5 bases). V lost 4 bases, J lost 0 bases, and 6 bases lay in between. CDR1 is SQVTM and CDR2 is ANQGSEA in the germline V gene. The CDR3 is made up of 12 amino acids. The CDR3 sequence: CSVGQHQETQYF. The CDR3 nucleotides are TGCAGCGTTGGACAGCACCAAGAGACCCAGTACTTC.

A few counts support this clonotype. This rearrangement joins TRBV5-1 to TRBJ2-3; TRBD2 aligns across 10 bases. V lost 9 bases, J lost 6 bases, and 16 bases stayed unmatched. This CDR3 contains 16 residues. CDR1 is SGHRS, CDR2 YFSETQ, per germline. CDR3 DNA sequence: TGCGCCACCCAGCGGGGGGGATCAGTCTTTGCGGATACGCAGTATTTT. Its translation is CATQRGGSVFADTQYF. Looking up the rest from reference TRBV5-1 and TRBJ2-3 gives the full variable domain: KAGVTQTPRYLIKTRGQQVTLSCSPISGHRSVSWYQQTPGQGLQFLFEYFSETQRNKGNFPGRFSGRQFSNSRSEMNVSTLELGDSALYLCATQRGGSVFADTQYFGPGTRLTVL.

This clonotype was seen only a few times. V is TRBV7-2 and J is TRBJ1-3; TRBD1 might be the D (6 bases). This CDR3 comprises 15 residues. From germline, CDR1 is SGHTA and CDR2 FQGNSA. The V end lost 5 bases, the J end lost 2 bases, and 13 bases lay between the germline ends. The CDR3 DNA sequence: TGTGCCAGCAGCCCTCCCAGGGGTGCTGGAAACACCATATATTTT. Protein sequence: CASSPPRGAGNTIYF.

The genes are TRBV7-9 and TRBJ2-7; tentatively, D is TRBD1 (7 bases). The germline CDR1 and CDR2 sequences are SEHNR and FQNEAQ (reference sequence). The CDR3 is made up of 14 amino acids. V lost 1 base and J 4 bases, leaving 11 bases between the germline ends. As DNA, the CDR3 is TGTGCCAGCAGCTTAGGGCGGGGACAGTACGAGCAGTACGTC. It translates to CASSLGRGQYEQYV.

This clonotype was detected many times. The V call is TRBV5-4, the J call TRBJ1-5; perhaps TRBD1 as D (5 bases). Germline V lookup: CDR1 SGHNT, CDR2 YYREEE (reference sequence). CDR3 length equals 13 residues. V was cut by 2 bases and J by 7 bases, with 10 bases left in between. The CDR3 loop is CASSFGQDQPQHF. The CDR3 coding sequence is TGTGCCAGCAGCTTCGGACAAGACCAGCCCCAGCATTTT.

The rearrangement links TRBV4-1 to TRBJ1-1, with a tentative D call TRBD1 (5 bases). The ends were cut back, 1 base at V and 5 bases at J, with 17 bases in the middle. The CDR3 spans 16 residues. Germline CDR1 reads MGHRA; CDR2 reads YSYEKL. The CDR3 here is CASSQVSGRRGTEAFF. The CDR3 nucleotides read TGCGCCAGCAGCCAAGTTTCCGGCAGGAGGGGAACTGAAGCTTTCTTT.

This clonotype has just a few counts. J is TRBJ1-5 and V is TRBV19; no clear D. CDR1 is LNHDA and CDR2 is SQIVND in the germline V gene (reference sequence). The CDR3 contains 14 residues. V lost 7 bases and J lost 1, with 11 bases in between. The CDR3 nucleotides read TGTGCCAGTAAATCCCACAGAAGCAATCAGCCCCAGCATTTT. Its translation is CASKSHRSNQPQHF.